The following is a T cell receptor (beta chain) sequence with its context. Antigen: not known. These data originate in a study of cytomegalovirus exposure and HLA in healthy donors. Overall study results and limits: Some public TCRs appeared in many individuals, while most sequences were rare.

PCR primers comprised 60 Vbeta and 13 Jbeta primers. This table comes from immunoSEQ multiplex PCR, and its TCRdb copy is limited to in-frame clones, with some not included. This table holds 200,000 or so clones, 75% to 85% found once. The V and J ends lost 4 bases and 1 base respectively, with 13 bases between them. Germline CDR1 is SGHDT and CDR2 is YYEEEE. The CDR3 spans 15 residues. The material sequenced was PBMCs. The TCR was taken from a woman in her late teens or twenties in good health and CMV-seronegative. V is TRBV5-6 and J is TRBJ2-3; tentatively, D is TRBD1 (6 bases). The CDR3 bases are TGTGCCAGCAGCCGAAGATGGGGGCGCACAGATACGCAGTATTTT. Protein product: CASSRRWGRTDTQYF.